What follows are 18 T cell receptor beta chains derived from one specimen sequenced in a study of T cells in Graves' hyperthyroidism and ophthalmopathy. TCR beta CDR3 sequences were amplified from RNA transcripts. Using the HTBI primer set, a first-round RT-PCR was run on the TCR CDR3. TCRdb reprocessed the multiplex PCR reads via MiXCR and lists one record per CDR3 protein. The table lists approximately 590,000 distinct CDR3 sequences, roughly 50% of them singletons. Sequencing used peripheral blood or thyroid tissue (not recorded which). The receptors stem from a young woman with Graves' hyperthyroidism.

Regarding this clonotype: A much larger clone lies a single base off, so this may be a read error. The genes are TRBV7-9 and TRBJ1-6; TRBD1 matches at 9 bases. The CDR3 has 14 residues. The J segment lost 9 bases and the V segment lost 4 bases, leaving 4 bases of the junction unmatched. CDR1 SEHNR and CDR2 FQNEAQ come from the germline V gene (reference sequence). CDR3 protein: CASSSGTGRSPLHF. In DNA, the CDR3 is TGTGCCAGCAGCTCCGGGACAGGGCGTTCACCCCTCCACTTT.

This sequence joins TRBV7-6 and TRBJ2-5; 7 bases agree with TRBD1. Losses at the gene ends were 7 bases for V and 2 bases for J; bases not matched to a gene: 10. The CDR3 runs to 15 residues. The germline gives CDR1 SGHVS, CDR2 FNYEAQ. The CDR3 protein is CASTPSRGRQETQYF. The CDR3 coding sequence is TGTGCCAGCACCCCCTCAAGGGGGCGACAAGAGACCCAGTACTTC. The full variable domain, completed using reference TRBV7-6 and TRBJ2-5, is GAGVSQSPRYKVTKRGQDVALRCDPISGHVSLYWYRQALGQGPEFLTYFNYEAQQDKSGLPNDRFSAERPEGSISTLTIQRTEQRDSAMYRCASTPSRGRQETQYFGPGTRLLVL.

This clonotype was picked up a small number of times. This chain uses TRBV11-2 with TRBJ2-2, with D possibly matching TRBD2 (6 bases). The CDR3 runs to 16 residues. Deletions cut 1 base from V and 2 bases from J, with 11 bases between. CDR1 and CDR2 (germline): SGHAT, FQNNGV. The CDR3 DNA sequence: TGTGCCAGCAGCTTAGTGCCGGGACTCAACACCGGGGAGCTGTTTTTT. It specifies CASSLVPGLNTGELFF.

The CDR3 DNA follows: TGTGCCAGCAGCTATTCCAGGGGACAGGGAAAAGGCTACACCTTC. Amino acids: CASSYSRGQGKGYTF. The chain is built from TRBV7-2 and TRBJ1-2; 9 bases line up with TRBD1. The CDR3 contains 15 residues. CDR1 is SGHTA and CDR2 is FQGNSA in the germline V gene. Trimming cost V 4 bases and J 8 bases; bases outside gene matches: 11.

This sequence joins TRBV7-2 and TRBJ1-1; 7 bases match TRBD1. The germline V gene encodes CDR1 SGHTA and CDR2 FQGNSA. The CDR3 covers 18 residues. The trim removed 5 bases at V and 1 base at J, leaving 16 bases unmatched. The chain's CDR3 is CASSTSGGGRFGNTEAFF. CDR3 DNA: TGTGCCAGCAGCACCTCAGGGGGGGGCAGGTTTGGGAACACTGAAGCTTTCTTT.

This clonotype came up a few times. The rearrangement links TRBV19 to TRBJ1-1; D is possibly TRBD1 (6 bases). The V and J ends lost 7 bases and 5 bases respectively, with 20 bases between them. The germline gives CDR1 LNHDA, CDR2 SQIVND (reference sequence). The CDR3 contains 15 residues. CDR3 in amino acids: CASTPMERGRTEAFF. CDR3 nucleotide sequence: TGTGCCAGTACCCCGATGGAACGGGGGCGGACTGAAGCTTTCTTT.

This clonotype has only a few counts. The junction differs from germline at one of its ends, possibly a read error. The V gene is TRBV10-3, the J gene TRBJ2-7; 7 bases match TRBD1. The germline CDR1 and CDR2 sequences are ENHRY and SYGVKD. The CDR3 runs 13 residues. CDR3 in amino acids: CASSGRDRYEQYF. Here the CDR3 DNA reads TGTGCCAGCAGTGGCCGGGACAGATACGAGCAGTACTTC.

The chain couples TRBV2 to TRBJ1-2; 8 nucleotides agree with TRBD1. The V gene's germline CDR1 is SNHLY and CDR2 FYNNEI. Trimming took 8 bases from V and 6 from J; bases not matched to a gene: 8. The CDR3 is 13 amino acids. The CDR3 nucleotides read TGTGCCAGCCGGGAGGACAGGGACCATGGCTACACCTTC. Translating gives CASREDRDHGYTF. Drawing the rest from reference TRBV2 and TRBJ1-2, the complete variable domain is EPEVTQTPSHQVTQMGQEVILRCVPISNHLYFYWYRQILGQKVEFLVSFYNNEISEKSEIFDDQFSVERPDGSNFTLKIRSTKLEDSAMYFCASREDRDHGYTFGSGTRLTVV.

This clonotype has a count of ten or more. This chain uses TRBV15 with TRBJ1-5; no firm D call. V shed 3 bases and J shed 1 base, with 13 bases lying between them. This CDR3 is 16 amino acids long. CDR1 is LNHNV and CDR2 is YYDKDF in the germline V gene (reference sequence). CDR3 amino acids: CATSSRGEQSNQPQHF. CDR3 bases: TGTGCCACCAGCAGCCGGGGAGAGCAGAGCAATCAGCCCCAGCATTTT.

In DNA form, the CDR3 reads TGTGCCAGCAGCTCGGCCAGGGGGCATCAGCCCCAGCATTTT. Translation gives CASSSARGHQPQHF. The rearrangement uses TRBV7-2 and TRBJ1-5; 8 nucleotides agree with TRBD1. CDR1 is SGHTA, CDR2 FQGNSA, per germline. This CDR3 is 14 amino acids long. Trimming removed 4 bases from V and 5 bases from J; junction bases left unmatched: 4. Combining the CDR3 with reference TRBV7-2 and TRBJ1-5 gives the whole variable domain GAGVSQSPSNKVTEKGKDVELRCDPISGHTALYWYRQSLGQGLEFLIYFQGNSAPDKSGLPSDRFSAERTGGSVSTLTIQRTQQEDSAVYLCASSSARGHQPQHFGDGTRLSIL.

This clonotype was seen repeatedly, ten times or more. The CDR3 sequence is CASSFRARDRGRETQYF. In DNA, the CDR3 is TGTGCCAGCAGCTTTCGCGCCCGGGACAGGGGGCGAGAGACCCAGTACTTC. The V gene is TRBV7-9, the J gene TRBJ2-5, with 12 bases lining up with TRBD1. The germline CDR1 and CDR2 sequences are SEHNR and FQNEAQ (reference sequence). The CDR3 contains 17 residues. Trimming took 3 bases from V and 4 from J; bases not matched to a gene: 9.

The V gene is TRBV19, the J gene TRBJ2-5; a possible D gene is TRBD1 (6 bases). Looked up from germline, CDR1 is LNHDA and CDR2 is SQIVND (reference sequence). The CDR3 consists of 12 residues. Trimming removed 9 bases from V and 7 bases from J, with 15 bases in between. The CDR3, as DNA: TGTGCCAGCCGACAGGACCGTGGGACCCAGTACTTC. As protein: CASRQDRGTQYF.

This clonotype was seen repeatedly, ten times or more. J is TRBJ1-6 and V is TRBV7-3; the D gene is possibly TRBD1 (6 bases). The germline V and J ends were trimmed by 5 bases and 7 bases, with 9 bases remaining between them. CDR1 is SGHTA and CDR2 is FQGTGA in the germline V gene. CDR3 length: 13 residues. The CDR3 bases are TGTGCCAGCAGCCTAGGACAGAATTCACCCCTCCACTTT. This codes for CASSLGQNSPLHF.

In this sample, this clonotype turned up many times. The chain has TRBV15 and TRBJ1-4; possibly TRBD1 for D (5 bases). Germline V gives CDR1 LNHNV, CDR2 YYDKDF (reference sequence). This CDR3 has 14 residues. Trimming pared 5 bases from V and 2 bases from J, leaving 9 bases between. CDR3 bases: TGTGCCACCAGCCCAACAGGCACTAATGAAAAACTGTTTTTT. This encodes CATSPTGTNEKLFF.

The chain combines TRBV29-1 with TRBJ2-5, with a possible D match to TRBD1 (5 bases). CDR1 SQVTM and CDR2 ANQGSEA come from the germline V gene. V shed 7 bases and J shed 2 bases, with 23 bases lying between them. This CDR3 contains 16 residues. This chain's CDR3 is CSANSGAVVRQETQYF. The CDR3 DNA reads TGCAGCGCTAATTCTGGGGCTGTGGTTCGGCAAGAGACCCAGTACTTC.

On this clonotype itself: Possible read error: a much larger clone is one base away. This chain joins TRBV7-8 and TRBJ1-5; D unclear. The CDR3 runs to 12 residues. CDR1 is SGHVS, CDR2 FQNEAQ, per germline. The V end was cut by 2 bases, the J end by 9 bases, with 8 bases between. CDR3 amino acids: CASSLRIGPQHF. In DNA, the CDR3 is TGTGCCAGCAGCTTACGGATTGGGCCCCAGCATTTT.

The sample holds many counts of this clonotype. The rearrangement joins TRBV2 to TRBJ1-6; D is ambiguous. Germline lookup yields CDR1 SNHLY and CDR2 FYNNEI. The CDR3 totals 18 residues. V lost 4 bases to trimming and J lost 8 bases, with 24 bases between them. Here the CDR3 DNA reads TGTGCCAGCAGTGCTCTCTCGGAACCCAGGCGAAGGGATTCACCCCTCCACTTT. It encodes CASSALSEPRRRDSPLHF.

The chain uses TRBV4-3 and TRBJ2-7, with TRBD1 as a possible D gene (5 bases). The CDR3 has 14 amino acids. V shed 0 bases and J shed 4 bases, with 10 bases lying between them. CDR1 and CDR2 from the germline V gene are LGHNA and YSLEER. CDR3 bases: TGCGCCAGCAGCCAAGATCAGGGCTTTTACGAGCAGTACTTC. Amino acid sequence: CASSQDQGFYEQYF.